This T cell receptor (beta chain) was obtained from a study of T-cell memory formation after mild COVID-19. This clonotype turned up a few times. The CDR3 consists of 13 residues. With 6 bases removed from V and 4 bases from J, the gap between germline ends came to 15 bases. Germline lookup yields CDR1 SQVTM and CDR2 ANQGSEA. TCRdb called the 5' RACE reads again in MiXCR, with one record for every CDR3 protein. Of 530,000 or so distinct CDR3 sequences listed, around 16% are singletons. The rearrangement uses TRBV29-1 and TRBJ1-1; D possibly corresponds to TRBD1 (5 bases). The sample taken for sequencing was PBMCs or a T cell subset sorted from them (not recorded which). The receptor's source is an adult woman who had mild COVID-19 (a few samples of this study predate the infection). Cell type and time point are not known. DNA for the CDR3: TGCAGCGTAGACAGACCCCTGTCCACTGAAGCTTTCTTT. Encoded protein: CSVDRPLSTEAFF.